This T cell receptor beta chain was captured by sequencing in a study of T cell clones after liver transplantation. Whole-study context: Pre-transplant mixed lymphocyte reactions yielded third-party-reactive TCRbeta sequences as comparators for graft-donor-reactive sequences.

V gave up 0 bases and J gave up 6 bases; unmatched junction bases: 6. CDR3 length: 15 residues. CDR1 and CDR2 (germline): LGHNA, YSLEER. Here immunoSEQ multiplex PCR was the method, and the copy in TCRdb shows in-frame clones only, minus some. In the table there are tens of thousands of clones, approximately 81% of which are singletons. The receptor was isolated from a human patient who received a liver transplant. The T cells may come from the graft donor. Sequences were derived from CD4+ T cells from blood, sampled around 48 months after liver transplant. The chain carries TRBV4-3 and TRBJ2-7, with TRBD1 matching 9 bases. In nucleotides, the CDR3 is TGCGCCAGCAGCCAAGAATTCTCGACAGGGGGCGAGCAGTACTTC. As protein: CASSQEFSTGGEQYF.